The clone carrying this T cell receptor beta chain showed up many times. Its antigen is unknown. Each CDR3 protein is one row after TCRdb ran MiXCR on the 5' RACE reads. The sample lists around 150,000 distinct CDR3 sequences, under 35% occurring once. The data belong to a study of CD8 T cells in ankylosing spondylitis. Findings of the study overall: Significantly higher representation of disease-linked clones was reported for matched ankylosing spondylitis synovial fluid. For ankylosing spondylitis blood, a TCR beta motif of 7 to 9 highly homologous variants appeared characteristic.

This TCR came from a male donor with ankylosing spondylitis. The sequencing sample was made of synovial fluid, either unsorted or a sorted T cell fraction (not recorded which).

CDR3 residues: CASSEGQGFYNSPLHF. In DNA, the CDR3 is TGTGCCAGCAGCGAGGGACAGGGCTTCTATAATTCACCCCTCCACTTT. V and J are TRBV7-9 and TRBJ1-6, with TRBD1 matching 9 bases. Germline CDR1 is SEHNR and CDR2 is FQNEAQ (reference sequence). V was clipped by 5 bases and J by 3 bases; unmatched bases: 5. CDR3 length: 16 residues.